These 21 T cell receptor beta chains originate from one sample sequenced in a study of beta chain features in type 1 diabetes. The isolated RNA, all of it, was reverse transcribed, so expressed TCRB transcripts were what got sequenced. Libraries were prepared by immunoSEQ multiplex PCR; TCRdb keeps only in-frame clonotypes and omits some of them. This sample has 120,000 to 150,000 clones; around 50% occur once, and the top ten carry roughly 0.43%. Sequencing input: Tregs from blood. The receptors here all came from a man aged 18 to 29 in good health.

In its sample, this clone was seen a few times. V gene TRBV10-3 combines with J gene TRBJ1-2; the match to TRBD1 covers 9 bases. Looked up from germline, CDR1 is ENHRY and CDR2 is SYGVKD. The CDR3 extends over 15 amino acids. V lost 1 base, J lost 7 bases, and 7 bases stayed unmatched. CDR3 residues: CAISELGQGGRGYTF. CDR3 DNA: TGTGCCATCAGTGAGTTGGGACAGGGTGGTCGTGGCTACACCTTC.

This clone was detected only once. This chain connects TRBV7-9 to TRBJ2-2; unclear D gene. V lost 3 bases, J lost 7 bases, and 12 bases lay in between. This CDR3 has 14 amino acids. Germline V gene data show CDR1 as SEHNR and CDR2 as FQNEAQ (reference sequence). The CDR3 reads CASSFWSGFGELFF. The CDR3, as DNA: TGTGCCAGCAGCTTCTGGAGTGGATTCGGGGAGCTGTTTTTT. Together with reference TRBV7-9 and TRBJ2-2, the CDR3 gives the full variable domain: DTGVSQNPRHKITKRGQNVTFRCDPISEHNRLYWYRQTLGQGPEFLTYFQNEAQLEKSRLLSDRFSAERPKGSFSTLEIQRTEQGDSAMYLCASSFWSGFGELFFGEGSRLTVL.

V gene TRBV4-3 combines with J gene TRBJ2-1, with 14 bases fitting TRBD2. This CDR3 spans 17 amino acids. The J segment lost 4 bases and the V segment lost 7 bases, leaving 9 bases of the junction unmatched. Germline CDR1 is LGHNA and CDR2 is YSLEER. CDR3 sequence: CASTQTSGGAAYNEQFF. In nucleotides, the CDR3 is TGCGCCAGCACGCAGACTAGCGGGGGGGCCGCGTACAATGAGCAGTTCTTC.

The chain uses TRBV6-6 and TRBJ2-3, with no clear D. CDR1 is MNHNY, CDR2 SVGAGI, per germline (reference sequence). This CDR3 region has 14 residues. The germline V and J ends were trimmed by 0 bases and 2 bases, with 6 bases remaining between them. CDR3 sequence: CASSYSLYTDTQYF. The CDR3 DNA is TGTGCCAGCAGTTACTCGCTCTACACAGATACGCAGTATTTT.

This rearrangement joins TRBV9 to TRBJ2-7; 7 positions match TRBD1. Per the germline V gene, CDR1 is SGDLS and CDR2 is YYNGEE. The CDR3 runs to 14 residues. The trim removed 3 bases at V and 5 bases at J, leaving 8 bases unmatched. As DNA, the CDR3 is TGTGCCAGCAGCGAGACGGGACAGAGAGACGAGCAGTACTTC. Translated: CASSETGQRDEQYF.

The rearrangement joins TRBV5-7 to TRBJ1-3; D is ambiguous. TRBV5-7 is an open reading frame whose function is uncertain. This CDR3 is built from 19 residues. V was clipped by 4 bases and J by 0 bases, with 23 bases between them. DNA of the CDR3: TGTGCCAGCAGCCATTCAAACGAGGGCAGGCCGAGCTCTGGAAACACCATATATTTT. It encodes CASSHSNEGRPSSGNTIYF.

V is TRBV2 and J is TRBJ2-3, with TRBD2 matching 7 bases. CDR1 is SNHLY and CDR2 is FYNNEI in the germline V gene. V lost 7 bases, J lost 4 bases, and 5 bases stayed unmatched. The CDR3 is 13 residues long. The CDR3 protein is CASTIGLADTQYF. The CDR3 DNA sequence: TGTGCCAGCACCATCGGACTAGCAGATACGCAGTATTTT.

This clone was counted only a few times. The chain is built from TRBV7-9 and TRBJ2-5; TRBD1 is a possible D gene (5 bases). The CDR3 is made up of 15 amino acids. Germline V gene data show CDR1 as SEHNR and CDR2 as FQNEAQ (reference sequence). Trimming pared 1 base from V and 7 bases from J, leaving 16 bases between. CDR3 sequence reads: CASSLVTSGPGTQYF. The DNA of the CDR3 is TGTGCCAGCAGCTTAGTCACTTCAGGGCCGGGGACCCAGTACTTC.

The chain combines TRBV7-9 with TRBJ2-3; D might be TRBD2 (5 bases). The CDR3 loop spans 15 amino acids. The V end was cut by 2 bases, the J end by 5 bases, with 14 bases between. Germline V gives CDR1 SEHNR, CDR2 FQNEAQ (reference sequence). The CDR3 protein is CASSLFMRGIDTQYF. The CDR3, as DNA: TGTGCCAGCAGCTTATTTATGCGAGGGATAGATACGCAGTATTTT. The entire variable domain, with the rest obtained from reference TRBV7-9 and TRBJ2-3, is as follows: DTGVSQNPRHKITKRGQNVTFRCDPISEHNRLYWYRQTLGQGPEFLTYFQNEAQLEKSRLLSDRFSAERPKGSFSTLEIQRTEQGDSAMYLCASSLFMRGIDTQYFGPGTRLTVL.

The V and J genes are TRBV6-6 and TRBJ1-6, with 9 bases that match TRBD1. Germline V gives CDR1 MNHNY, CDR2 SVGAGI (reference sequence). With V trimmed by 1 base and J by 6 bases, 1 base remained unmatched. This CDR3 spans 15 amino acids. The CDR3 nucleotides read TGTGCCAGCAGTTACTGGGGACAGGGTAATTCACCCCTCCACTTT. Protein sequence: CASSYWGQGNSPLHF.

The V gene is TRBV5-5, the J gene TRBJ1-5; D call uncertain. This CDR3 is built from 15 residues. The germline V gene has CDR1 SGHKS and CDR2 YYEKEE (reference sequence). The germline V and J ends were trimmed by 0 bases and 3 bases, with 10 bases remaining between them. This CDR3 reads CASSLVWTFNQPQHF. As DNA, the CDR3 is TGTGCCAGCAGCTTGGTGTGGACTTTCAATCAGCCCCAGCATTTT.

This clone was seen a handful of times. This chain joins TRBV6-5 and TRBJ1-1; TRBD1 matches at 7 bases. This CDR3 contains 14 residues. Germline CDR1 reads MNHEY; CDR2 reads SVGAGI. Trimming removed 7 bases from V and 5 bases from J; junction bases left unmatched: 10. CDR3: CASTKTGSLTEAFF. CDR3 coding DNA: TGTGCCAGCACCAAGACAGGGTCGTTGACTGAAGCTTTCTTT.

This chain connects TRBV5-1 to TRBJ2-2; 7 bases are a match to TRBD1. The length of the CDR3 is 18 residues. Losses at the gene ends were 0 bases for V and 7 bases for J; bases not matched to a gene: 15. Germline-derived CDR1 and CDR2 are SGHRS and YFSETQ. The CDR3 spells CASSLVTGAGIYSGELFF. CDR3 DNA: TGCGCCAGCAGCTTGGTTACAGGGGCCGGGATTTACAGCGGGGAGCTGTTTTTT.

The chain joins TRBV7-2 to TRBJ2-1; TRBD1 might be the D (6 bases). V was clipped by 5 bases and J by 6 bases, with 17 bases between them. The CDR3 consists of 15 residues. Germline V gene data show CDR1 as SGHTA and CDR2 as FQGNSA. DNA for the CDR3: TGTGCCAGCAGCCCTAGTTACAGGGTTGTCAATGAGCAGTTCTTC. Residues: CASSPSYRVVNEQFF.

V and J are TRBV27 and TRBJ1-2, with TRBD1 as a possible D gene (5 bases). This CDR3 is 13 amino acids long. V was trimmed by 6 bases and J by 8 bases, leaving 16 bases between them. The germline gives CDR1 MNHEY, CDR2 SMNVEV (reference sequence). The CDR3 coding sequence is TGTGCCAGCAGGGGGACGGGGGAATGGGGCTACACCTTC. It is translated as CASRGTGEWGYTF.

V gene TRBV10-3 combines with J gene TRBJ2-7, with TRBD2 matching over 7 bases. The J segment lost 6 bases and the V segment lost 8 bases, leaving 7 bases of the junction unmatched. There are 12 residues in the CDR3. Looked up from germline, CDR1 is ENHRY and CDR2 is SYGVKD. The CDR3 coding sequence is TGTGCCATCCGAGGACTAGGTGGCGAGCAGTACTTC. Its protein product is CAIRGLGGEQYF.

This sequence joins TRBV10-2 and TRBJ2-2; TRBD2 aligns across 8 bases. This CDR3 is 16 amino acids long. Per the germline V gene, CDR1 is WSHSY and CDR2 is SAAADI. J gave up 6 bases and V 4 bases, and 10 bases lay outside the gene matches. The CDR3 loop reads CASSGYSGNPSGELFF. Here the CDR3 DNA reads TGCGCCAGCAGTGGATATAGCGGGAATCCATCCGGGGAGCTGTTTTTT.

The genes are TRBV6-5 and TRBJ1-2, with D possibly TRBD1 on 5 matching bases. Deletions cut 0 bases from V and 4 bases from J, with 6 bases between. The CDR3 is made up of 13 amino acids. From germline, CDR1 is MNHEY and CDR2 SVGAGI. This CDR3 reads CASSYSRVYGYTF. In nucleotides, the CDR3 is TGTGCCAGCAGTTACTCCAGGGTCTATGGCTACACCTTC.

The rearrangement joins TRBV7-9 to TRBJ1-2; D unresolved. This CDR3 spans 13 amino acids. V was shortened by 5 bases and J by 8 bases, with 15 bases between the two germline ends. CDR1 is SEHNR, CDR2 FQNEAQ, per germline (reference sequence). The CDR3 is CASSHMSPEGYTF. In DNA form, the CDR3 reads TGTGCCAGCAGCCATATGTCCCCGGAGGGCTACACCTTC.

The rearrangement uses TRBV6-1 and TRBJ1-3; D unresolved. Germline CDR1 reads MNHNS; CDR2 reads SASEGT. The length of the CDR3 is 16 residues. With 0 bases removed from V and 4 bases from J, the gap between germline ends came to 13 bases. CDR3 DNA: TGTGCCAGCAGTGAAGCTCTGGCTTTTAAGGGAAACACCATATATTTT. Its protein is CASSEALAFKGNTIYF.

The sample holds one count of this clone. The chain has TRBV27 and TRBJ2-1; D might be TRBD2 (5 bases). The V and J ends lost 5 bases and 2 bases respectively, with 13 bases between them. Looked up from germline, CDR1 is MNHEY and CDR2 is SMNVEV (reference sequence). The CDR3 is 15 amino acids. The CDR3 nucleotides are TGTGCCAGCAGTCCCTTAGCGAGGCCCTACAATGAGCAGTTCTTC. This codes for CASSPLARPYNEQFF.